The source of this T cell receptor (beta chain) is a study of CD8+CD57+ T cells in acquired aplastic anemia. Turning to the study itself: CD4+ and CD8+ cells, once sorted, gave DNA averaging approximately 3 ug.

Looked up from germline, CDR1 is SEHNR and CDR2 is FQNEAQ (reference sequence). The V gene lost 3 bases and the J gene lost 4 bases, with 6 bases spanning the gap. The CDR3 loop spans 12 amino acids. Whole-study findings and limits: There were 25 to 30 CD8+ CDR3 sequences that occurred in both patients and controls. Between the patient and control groups, CD8+ Simpson's diversity did not differ significantly.

Genomic DNA, serving as template, underwent TCR beta VDJ and CDR3 profiling. TCRdb re-analysed the reads in MiXCR, keeping a single row per CDR3 protein. The data contain about 180,000 distinct CDR3 sequences, around 50% of them singletons. In its sample, this clonotype was seen a few times. What it binds is not known. Those patients picked for sequencing had displayed CD8+CD57+ cell expansion on flow cytometry. The study sampled blood from patients who had received no therapy. The sample taken for sequencing was sorted CD4+, CD8+, or CD8+CD57+ T cells (not recorded which) from PBMCs. This receptor was identified in a human donor with aplastic anemia. J is TRBJ1-1 and V is TRBV7-9, with D unresolved. Here the CDR3 DNA reads TGTGCCAGCAGCTTCGAGGTCACTGAAGCTTTCTTT. Translation gives CASSFEVTEAFF.